This is a list of T cell receptor beta chains from one sample in a study of metastatic and nonmetastatic thyroid tumors. TCRdb reassembled clones from the PCR reads with MiXCR. Of 5,000 or so clones in the sample, roughly 33% were seen once. Sequenced material: adjacent normal tissue. These receptors were collected from a male donor with papillary thyroid cancer or a benign thyroid nodule (not recorded which). Some clones in this sample may be carry-over from other donors' samples. CDR3s include the opening cysteine and the closing phenylalanine or tryptophan. D genes are given only for firm matches. Where a row states a size, it is once, few, many or the class of an expanded clone; other rows omit it.

clone size: once
D gene: TRBD2
J gene: TRBJ2-3
V gene: TRBV11-2
CDR3 protein: CASSMSGGTTDTQYF
CDR3 DNA: TGTGCCAGCAGCATGTCCGGGGGGACCACAGATACGCAGTATTTT

clone size: hyperexpanded
D gene: -
J gene: TRBJ1-1
V gene: TRBV19
CDR3 protein: CASSMGTEAFF
CDR3 DNA: TGTGCCAGTAGTATGGGCACTGAAGCTTTCTTT

clone size: -
D gene: -
J gene: TRBJ2-1
V gene: TRBV19
CDR3 protein: CASSIDGREWGSYNEQFF
CDR3 DNA: TGTGCCAGTAGTATAGATGGTAGGGAGTGGGGCTCCTACAATGAGCAGTTCTTC

clone size: -
D gene: TRBD2
J gene: TRBJ2-1
V gene: TRBV30
CDR3 protein: CAWNLLAGGDEQFF
CDR3 DNA: TGTGCCTGGAATCTCCTAGCGGGAGGGGATGAGCAGTTCTTC

clone size: -
D gene: -
J gene: TRBJ2-7
V gene: TRBV20-1
CDR3 protein: CSKTDISYEQYF
CDR3 DNA: TGCAGTAAAACTGACATTAGCTACGAGCAGTACTTC

clone size: medium-sized
D gene: -
J gene: TRBJ2-3
V gene: TRBV7-3
CDR3 protein: CASSLTSGPPPPDTQYF
CDR3 DNA: TGTGCCAGCAGCTTAACAAGCGGACCCCCCCCCCCAGATACGCAGTATTTT

clone size: -
D gene: -
J gene: TRBJ2-6
V gene: TRBV6-1
CDR3 protein: CASSGGSGANVLTF
CDR3 DNA: TGTGCCAGCAGTGGGGGATCTGGGGCCAACGTCCTGACTTTC

clone size: -
D gene: TRBD1
J gene: TRBJ1-2
V gene: TRBV12-3/TRBV12-4
CDR3 protein: CASSPTGPNYGYTF
CDR3 DNA: TGTGCCAGCAGCCCGACAGGGCCTAACTATGGCTACACCTTC

clone size: once
D gene: -
J gene: TRBJ1-5
V gene: TRBV13
CDR3 protein: CASSHSGNNQPQHF
CDR3 DNA: TGTGCCAGCAGCCATTCCGGGAACAATCAGCCCCAGCATTTT

clone size: medium-sized
D gene: TRBD1
J gene: TRBJ2-2
V gene: TRBV18
CDR3 protein: CASSPTDRVLTGELFF
CDR3 DNA: TGTGCCAGCTCACCGACCGACAGGGTTCTCACCGGGGAGCTGTTTTTT

clone size: large
D gene: TRBD1
J gene: TRBJ2-1
V gene: TRBV7-3
CDR3 protein: CASSLNRGRDNEQFF
CDR3 DNA: TGTGCCAGCAGCTTAAATAGGGGGCGCGACAATGAGCAGTTCTTC

clone size: -
D gene: -
J gene: TRBJ1-4
V gene: TRBV2
CDR3 protein: CASRAPRRREKLFF
CDR3 DNA: TGTGCCAGCAGAGCCCCGCGTCGTCGGGAAAAACTGTTTTTT

clone size: -
D gene: -
J gene: TRBJ1-2
V gene: TRBV10-3
CDR3 protein: CAISDSGARSEQGYTF
CDR3 DNA: TGTGCCATCAGTGACAGTGGGGCACGGTCAGAACAGGGCTACACCTTC

clone size: -
D gene: -
J gene: TRBJ1-1
V gene: TRBV6-1
CDR3 protein: CASSSKTWGAFF
CDR3 DNA: TGTGCCAGCAGTAGCAAGACTTGGGGAGCTTTCTTT

clone size: once
D gene: TRBD1
J gene: TRBJ2-2
V gene: TRBV30
CDR3 protein: CAWGQGVFTGELFF
CDR3 DNA: TGTGCCTGGGGACAGGGGGTATTCACCGGGGAGCTGTTTTTT

clone size: -
D gene: -
J gene: TRBJ2-7
V gene: TRBV28
CDR3 protein: CASSSAWGTSYEQYF
CDR3 DNA: TGTGCCAGCAGTTCCGCCTGGGGCACGTCCTACGAGCAGTACTTC

clone size: -
D gene: -
J gene: TRBJ2-2
V gene: TRBV6-1
CDR3 protein: CASSLRRGNTGELFF
CDR3 DNA: TGTGCCAGCAGTCTTCGAAGGGGGAACACCGGGGAGCTGTTTTTT